This is a list of T cell receptor beta chains from one sample in a study of technical replicates of blood from a few donors. This table comes from immunoSEQ multiplex PCR, and its TCRdb copy is limited to in-frame clones, with some not included. The sample includes about 59,000 clones, 85% to 95% of them seen just once. Sequencing was done on a sample of PBMCs. The source is a human donor in good health. Some clones in this sample may be carry-over from other donors' samples. Each CDR3 is given with its conserved first and last residue. A D gene is named only where the DNA matches it firmly. A row's size may be missing; if present it is once, few, many or a size class.

CDR3 DNA	CDR3 protein	D gene	V gene	clone size	J gene
TGTGCCAGCATCCTGGGTTCGGGGGTTGTCCAGCCCCAGCATTTT	CASILGSGVVQPQHF	NA	TRBV6-1	NA	TRBJ1-5
TGCGCCAGCAGCTCAAGGGGAACTGGAAACACCATATATTTT	CASSSRGTGNTIYF	NA	TRBV5-1	NA	TRBJ1-3
TGTGCCAGCAGTTTAGCGGAATCCTACGAGCAGTACTTC	CASSLAESYEQYF	NA	TRBV27	NA	TRBJ2-7
TGTGCCAGCAGCTCCGACAGTACCTCGACCGAAGCTTTCTTT	CASSSDSTSTEAFF	NA	TRBV5-6	NA	TRBJ1-1
TGTGCCAGCAGCACCCCCGAGGTTCACTACGAGCAGTACTTC	CASSTPEVHYEQYF	NA	TRBV5-4	NA	TRBJ2-7
TGTGCCAGCAGCAAAACTAGCAGTCTGGCCAAAAACATTCAGTACTTC	CASSKTSSLAKNIQYF	NA	TRBV7-2	NA	TRBJ2-4
TGTGCCAGCAGCCCCGTCCGCACAGATACGCAGTATTTT	CASSPVRTDTQYF	NA	TRBV9	NA	TRBJ2-3
TGCAGCGTTGAAGGGCAGGGGTTCCCCTACGAGCAGTACTTC	CSVEGQGFPYEQYF	NA	TRBV29-1	NA	TRBJ2-7
TGTGCCAGCAGCTTAATCATTGGAGGCGGCTATGGCTACACCTTC	CASSLIIGGGYGYTF	NA	TRBV11-3	NA	TRBJ1-2
TGCAGCGTTAACAGGGGGAACATTCAGTACTTC	CSVNRGNIQYF	TRBD1	TRBV29-1	once	TRBJ2-4
TGTGCCAGCAGCCAAGGGAGGAAGGTAGCGGGCTACAATGAGCAGTTCTTC	CASSQGRKVAGYNEQFF	TRBD2	TRBV27	medium-sized	TRBJ2-1
TGCAGCGTTGAGGGGGCCACTCCTATGGGCTACACCTTC	CSVEGATPMGYTF	NA	TRBV29-1	NA	TRBJ1-2
TGCAGTGCTACAAGGGGTCAGCCCCAGCATTTT	CSATRGQPQHF	NA	TRBV20-1	NA	TRBJ1-5
TGTGCCAGCAGTGTCGCGGGGGTGAAGCATTTT	CASSVAGVKHF	NA	TRBV2	NA	TRBJ1-5
TGTGCCAGCAGTTGGGCTAGCACAGATACGCAGTATTTT	CASSWASTDTQYF	NA	TRBV6-1	NA	TRBJ2-3